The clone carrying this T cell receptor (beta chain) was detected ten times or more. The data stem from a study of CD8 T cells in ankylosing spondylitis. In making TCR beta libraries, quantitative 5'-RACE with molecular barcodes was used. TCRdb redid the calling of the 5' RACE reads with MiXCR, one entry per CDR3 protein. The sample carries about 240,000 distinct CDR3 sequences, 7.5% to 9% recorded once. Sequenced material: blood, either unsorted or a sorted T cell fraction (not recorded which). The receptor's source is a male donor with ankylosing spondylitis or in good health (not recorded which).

The CDR3 loop reads CASSPQESAGELFF. The CDR3 DNA sequence: TGTGCCAGCAGCCCCCAAGAAAGCGCCGGGGAGCTGTTTTTT. The rearrangement uses TRBV6-4 and TRBJ2-2, with D unresolved. From germline, CDR1 is MRHNA and CDR2 SNTAGT. V lost 6 bases and J 6 bases, leaving 14 bases between the germline ends. The CDR3 is 14 residues long.